The present T cell receptor (beta chain) was sequenced within a study of cytomegalovirus exposure and HLA in healthy donors. V lost 1 base and J 6 bases, leaving 13 bases between the germline ends. The germline V gene encodes CDR1 SGHVS and CDR2 FQNEAQ. This CDR3 has 14 amino acids. This clone was observed once. Its antigen is currently unknown. The donors were part of the roughly 120-subject validation cohort, which stood apart from the 666-subject first cohort. This table comes from immunoSEQ multiplex PCR, and its TCRdb copy is limited to in-frame clones, with some not included. The table has about 140,000 clones, roughly 88% seen once. Regarding the study as a whole: TCR beta chains numbering some 150 were designated cytomegalovirus-associated. Confirmation was obtained in vitro that a few CMV-associated chains are specific for CMV antigens. Diagnosis of cytomegalovirus status made by the classifier reportedly showed high specificity and sensitivity.

The chain links TRBV7-8 to TRBJ2-7; possible D gene TRBD2, 6 bases. Source material: PBMCs. The sequence derives from a woman under 30 in good health and CMV-seropositive. The chain's CDR3 is CASSLGARGGEQYF. The CDR3 DNA reads TGTGCCAGCAGCTTAGGAGCGCGGGGAGGCGAGCAGTACTTC.